The 15 T cell receptor beta chains given below trace back to one sample, sequenced in a study of glioma-infiltrating T cells. TCR alpha and beta CDR3 regions were amplified from RNA using iRepertoire nested multiplex PCR. MiXCR, run by TCRdb on the multiplex PCR reads, gives a single entry per CDR3 protein. The sample shows more than 85,000 distinct CDR3 sequences, under 30% of them seen only once. Sequencing used glioma tissue, nonneoplastic brain tissue, or PBMCs (not recorded which). The receptors stem from a human donor with low-grade glioma or glioblastoma, undergoing nonglioma brain surgery, or in good health (not recorded which).

V gene TRBV29-1 combines with J gene TRBJ1-6, with D possibly being TRBD1 (6 bases). V lost 2 bases, J lost 11 bases, and 13 bases lay in between. Germline V gene data show CDR1 as SQVTM and CDR2 as ANQGSEA. There are 13 residues in the CDR3. The CDR3 here is CSVELIGGPPLHF. DNA for the CDR3: TGCAGCGTTGAACTGATCGGGGGGCCACCCCTCCACTTT.

This clonotype was counted many times. The rearrangement links TRBV7-2 to TRBJ2-3, with 9 bases aligning to TRBD2. J lost 2 bases, V lost 5 bases, and 11 bases had no gene match. CDR3 length: 17 residues. The germline V gene has CDR1 SGHTA and CDR2 FQGNSA. CDR3 coding DNA: TGTGCCAGCAGCCCCCGGGGAGGACTAGCGATCACAGATACGCAGTATTTT. This encodes CASSPRGGLAITDTQYF.

This clonotype was observed many times. V and J are TRBV6-1 and TRBJ2-3, with D unresolved. The CDR3 contains 11 residues. Per germline, CDR1 MNHNS and CDR2 SASEGT. Trimming cost V 5 bases and J 6 bases, with 6 bases left between them. CDR3 loop: CASSSRDTQYF. Written as DNA, the CDR3 is TGTGCCAGCAGTTCGAGGGATACGCAGTATTTT.

Points on this clonotype: A much larger clone differs from this one at a single base, so this may be a read error. The chain has TRBV4-1 and TRBJ1-4; TRBD1 matches at 10 bases. CDR1 and CDR2 (germline): MGHRA, YSYEKL. J lost 8 bases, V lost 2 bases, and 8 bases had no gene match. The CDR3 sequence is 16 residues long. CDR3 amino acids: CASSQWDRGWREKLFF. The CDR3 DNA reads TGCGCCAGCAGCCAATGGGACAGGGGTTGGAGGGAAAAACTGTTTTTT.

In its sample, this clonotype was seen many times. V is TRBV20-1 and J is TRBJ1-6, with D unclear. Between the trimmed V and J ends, which lost 5 bases and 0 bases, there was a span of 8 bases. Germline V lookup: CDR1 DFQATT, CDR2 SNEGSKA (reference sequence). The CDR3 has 14 residues. Here the CDR3 reads CSALESSYNSPLHF. The CDR3 nucleotides read TGCAGTGCTTTGGAGAGCTCCTATAATTCACCCCTCCACTTT.

Turning to this clonotype: A much larger clone lies one base from this, so it may be a read error. V gene TRBV18 combines with J gene TRBJ1-5, with D possibly TRBD1 on 5 matching bases. Germline V gene lookup returns CDR1 KGHSH and CDR2 LQKENI. CDR3 length: 16 amino acids. In DNA form, the CDR3 reads TGTGCCAGCTCCCGCGGGACGGCCGCGGGCAATAAGCCCCAGCATTTT. As protein: CASSRGTAAGNKPQHF.

This clonotype was found many times. V usage is TRBV7-3 and J usage is TRBJ2-2; D gene uncertain. The germline gives CDR1 SGHTA, CDR2 FQGTGA. Trimming removed 2 bases from V and 5 bases from J, with 12 bases in between. The CDR3 is 15 residues long. CDR3 DNA: TGTGCCAGCAGCTTATTACCGATGGCAACCGGGGAGCTGTTTTTT. Its protein product is CASSLLPMATGELFF.

In the case of this clonotype: Being one base from a much bigger clone, this may be a read error. The chain recombines TRBV6-4 with TRBJ2-1, with 7 positions matching TRBD1. CDR3 size: 16 residues. The V segment lost 5 bases and the J segment 0 bases; nucleotides outside the gene matches: 7. CDR1 is MRHNA and CDR2 is SNTAGT in the germline V gene. This CDR3 reads CASSRDWDSSYNEQFF. The CDR3 DNA is TGTGCCAGCAGTCGCGATTGGGACAGCTCCTACAATGAGCAGTTCTTC.

This clonotype has at least ten counts. This chain joins TRBV30 and TRBJ2-7; D may be TRBD2 (5 bases). The length of the CDR3 is 14 residues. The V and J ends lost 0 bases and 3 bases respectively, with 12 bases between them. CDR1 GTSNPN and CDR2 SVGIG come from the germline V gene (reference sequence). CDR3 region: CAWSVLLRDYEQYF. CDR3 sequence (DNA): TGTGCCTGGAGTGTACTTCTGAGGGACTACGAGCAGTACTTC.

Many counts were recorded for this clonotype. CDR3 in amino acids: CASSRDTTWTYEQYF. The CDR3 DNA reads TGTGCCAGCAGTCGGGACACCACATGGACCTACGAGCAGTACTTC. This chain joins TRBV12-3 or TRBV12-4 and TRBJ2-7; weak D call: TRBD1 (6 bases). The V gene lost 5 bases and the J gene lost 2 bases, with 16 bases spanning the gap. This CDR3 contains 15 residues.

The V and J genes are TRBV7-2 and TRBJ1-1, with D possibly TRBD1 on 6 matching bases. The CDR3 contains 15 residues. Germline loops: CDR1 SGHTA, CDR2 FQGNSA. Trimming cost V 5 bases and J 4 bases, with 17 bases left between them. In nucleotides, the CDR3 is TGTGCCAGCAGCCCCCAGGGGCGGGGCCCCACTGAAGCTTTCTTT. The encoded protein is CASSPQGRGPTEAFF.

This clonotype has at least ten counts. This chain uses TRBV6-1 with TRBJ2-7; D unresolved. The ends were cut back, 5 bases at V and 3 bases at J, with 11 bases in the middle. This CDR3 is 13 amino acids long. Germline CDR1 MNHNS, CDR2 SASEGT. Here the CDR3 reads CASSYKLIYEQYF. The CDR3 DNA reads TGTGCCAGCAGTTATAAACTAATCTACGAGCAGTACTTC.

There are a few counts of this clonotype. This chain joins TRBV4-1 and TRBJ2-1; perhaps TRBD1 as D (6 bases). There are 15 residues in the CDR3. Germline CDR1 and CDR2: MGHRA and YSYEKL. Deletions cut 6 bases from V and 2 bases from J, with 14 bases between. DNA of the CDR3: TGCGCCAGCAGTCCTGGACGGGACACCTACAATGAGCAGTTCTTC. Protein: CASSPGRDTYNEQFF.

As regards this clonotype: Given a much more abundant clone one base away, this may be a read error. The chain joins TRBV7-9 to TRBJ1-1; D is unclear. CDR3 size: 14 residues. CDR1 SEHNR and CDR2 FQNEAQ come from the germline V gene (reference sequence). The CDR3 nucleotides read TGTGCCAGCAGCCCTAGGGCGGTTTCGACTGAAGCTCTCTTT. Translated, it gives CASSPRAVSTEALF.

This chain links TRBV11-2 with TRBJ2-3, with D hard to call. CDR1 and CDR2 (germline): SGHAT, FQNNGV. Trimming removed 3 bases at V and 0 bases at J, with 10 bases between. The CDR3 sequence is 15 residues long. CDR3 in DNA: TGTGCCAGCAGCTTCGAGACACGGAGCACAGATACGCAGTATTTT. It is translated as CASSFETRSTDTQYF.